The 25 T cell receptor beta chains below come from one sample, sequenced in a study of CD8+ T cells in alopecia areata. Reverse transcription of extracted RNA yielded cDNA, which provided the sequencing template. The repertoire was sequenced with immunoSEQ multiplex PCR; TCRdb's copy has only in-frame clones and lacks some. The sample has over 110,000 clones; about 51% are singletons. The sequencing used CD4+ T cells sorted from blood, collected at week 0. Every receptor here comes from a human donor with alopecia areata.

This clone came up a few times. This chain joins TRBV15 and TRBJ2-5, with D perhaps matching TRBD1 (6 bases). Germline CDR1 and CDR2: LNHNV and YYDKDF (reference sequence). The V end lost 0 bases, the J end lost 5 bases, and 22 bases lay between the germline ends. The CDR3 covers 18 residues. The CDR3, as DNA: TGTGCCACCAGCAGAGATCTCCCAGGGGTAACTATGCAGGAGACCCAGTACTTC. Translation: CATSRDLPGVTMQETQYF. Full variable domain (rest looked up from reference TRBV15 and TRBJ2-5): DAMVIQNPRYQVTQFGKPVTLSCSQTLNHNVMYWYQQKSSQAPKLLFHYYDKDFNNEADTPDNFQSRRPNTSFCFLDIRSPGLGDTAMYLCATSRDLPGVTMQETQYFGPGTRLLVL.

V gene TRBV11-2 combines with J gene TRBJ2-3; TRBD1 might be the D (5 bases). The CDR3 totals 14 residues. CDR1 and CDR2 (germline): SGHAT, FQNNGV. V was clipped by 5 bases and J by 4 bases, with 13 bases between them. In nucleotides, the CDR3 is TGTGCCAGCAGCCCCATCGGCAGGGCAGATACGCAGTATTTT. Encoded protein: CASSPIGRADTQYF.

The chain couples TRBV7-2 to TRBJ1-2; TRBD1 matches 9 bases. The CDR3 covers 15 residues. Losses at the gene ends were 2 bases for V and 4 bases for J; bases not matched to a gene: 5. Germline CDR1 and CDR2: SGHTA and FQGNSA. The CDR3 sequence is CASSLRDRAIYGYTF. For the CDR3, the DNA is TGTGCCAGCAGCTTAAGGGACAGGGCGATCTATGGCTACACCTTC. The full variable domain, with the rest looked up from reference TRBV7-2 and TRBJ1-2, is GAGVSQSPSNKVTEKGKDVELRCDPISGHTALYWYRQSLGQGLEFLIYFQGNSAPDKSGLPSDRFSAERTGGSVSTLTIQRTQQEDSAVYLCASSLRDRAIYGYTFGSGTRLTVV.

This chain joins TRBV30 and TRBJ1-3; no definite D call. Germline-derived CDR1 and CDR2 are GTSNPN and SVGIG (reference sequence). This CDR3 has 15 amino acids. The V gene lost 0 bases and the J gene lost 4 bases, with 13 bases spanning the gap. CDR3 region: CAWSVPRSNGNTIYF. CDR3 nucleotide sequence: TGTGCCTGGAGTGTCCCCAGAAGCAACGGAAACACCATATATTTT.

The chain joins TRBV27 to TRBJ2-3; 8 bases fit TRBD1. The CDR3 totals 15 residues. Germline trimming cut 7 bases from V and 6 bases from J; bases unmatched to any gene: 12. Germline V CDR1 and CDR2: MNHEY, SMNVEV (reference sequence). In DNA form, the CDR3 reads TGTGCCAGCATTAGGACAGGGTTGATCGAGGATACGCAGTATTTT. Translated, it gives CASIRTGLIEDTQYF.

CDR3 in amino acids: CASSLDLDYEQYF. CDR3 bases: TGCGCCAGCAGCTTGGACTTAGACTACGAGCAGTACTTC. This sequence joins TRBV5-1 and TRBJ2-7, with D unresolved. From germline, CDR1 is SGHRS and CDR2 YFSETQ. Between the trimmed V and J ends, which lost 0 bases and 3 bases, there was a span of 7 bases. This CDR3 has 13 amino acids.

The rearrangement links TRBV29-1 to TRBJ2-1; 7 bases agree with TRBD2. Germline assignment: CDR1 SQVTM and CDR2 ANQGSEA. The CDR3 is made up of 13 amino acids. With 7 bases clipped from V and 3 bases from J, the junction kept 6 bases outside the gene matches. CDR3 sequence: CSAKAGIYNEQFF. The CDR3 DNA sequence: TGCAGCGCAAAAGCGGGGATCTACAATGAGCAGTTCTTC.

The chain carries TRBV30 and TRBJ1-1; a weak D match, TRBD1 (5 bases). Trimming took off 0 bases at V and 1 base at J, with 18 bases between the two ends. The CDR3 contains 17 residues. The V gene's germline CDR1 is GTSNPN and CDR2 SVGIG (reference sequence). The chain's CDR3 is CAWSVRGLGRENTEAFF. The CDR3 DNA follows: TGTGCCTGGAGTGTACGGGGGTTGGGCAGGGAGAACACTGAAGCTTTCTTT.

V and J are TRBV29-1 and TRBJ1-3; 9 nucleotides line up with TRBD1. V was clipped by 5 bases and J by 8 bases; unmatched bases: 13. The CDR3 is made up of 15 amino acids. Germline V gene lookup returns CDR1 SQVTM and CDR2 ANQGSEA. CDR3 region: CSVSPSGTGSDTIYF. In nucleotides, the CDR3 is TGCAGCGTTTCCCCCTCTGGGACAGGGAGCGACACCATATATTTT.

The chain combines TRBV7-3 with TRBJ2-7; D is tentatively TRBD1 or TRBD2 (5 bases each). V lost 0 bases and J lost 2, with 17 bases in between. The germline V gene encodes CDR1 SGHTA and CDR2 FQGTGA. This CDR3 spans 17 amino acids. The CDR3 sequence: CASSLTQSGGYTYEQYF. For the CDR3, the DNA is TGTGCCAGCAGCTTAACGCAATCTGGGGGTTACACCTACGAGCAGTACTTC.

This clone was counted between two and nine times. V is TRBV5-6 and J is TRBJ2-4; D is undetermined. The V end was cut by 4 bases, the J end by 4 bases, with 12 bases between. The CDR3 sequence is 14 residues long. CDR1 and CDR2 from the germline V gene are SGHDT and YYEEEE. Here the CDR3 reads CASSQGPTKNIQYF. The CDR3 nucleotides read TGTGCCAGCAGCCAAGGACCGACGAAAAACATTCAGTACTTC.

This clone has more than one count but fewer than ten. Here the CDR3 DNA reads TGTGCCAGCAGCCCGGCGGAGGGGAGGGCCTACAATGAGCAGTTCTTC. It translates to CASSPAEGRAYNEQFF. This chain joins TRBV5-6 and TRBJ2-1, with 7 positions matching TRBD2. The germline gives CDR1 SGHDT, CDR2 YYEEEE. CDR3 length: 16 amino acids. Trimming took 4 bases from V and 2 from J; bases not matched to a gene: 9.

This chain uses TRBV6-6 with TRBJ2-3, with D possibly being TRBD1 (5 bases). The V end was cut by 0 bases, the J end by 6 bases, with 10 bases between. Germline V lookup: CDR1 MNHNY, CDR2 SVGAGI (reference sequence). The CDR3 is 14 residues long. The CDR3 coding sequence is TGTGCCAGCAGTTACTCCCGGAACAGGGATACGCAGTATTTT. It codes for CASSYSRNRDTQYF.

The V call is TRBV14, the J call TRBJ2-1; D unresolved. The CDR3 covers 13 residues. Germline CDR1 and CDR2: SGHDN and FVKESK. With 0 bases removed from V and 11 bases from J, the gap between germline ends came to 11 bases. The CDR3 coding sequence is TGTGCCAGCAGCCAAGATATGGTCACGCAGCAGTTCTTC. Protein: CASSQDMVTQQFF.

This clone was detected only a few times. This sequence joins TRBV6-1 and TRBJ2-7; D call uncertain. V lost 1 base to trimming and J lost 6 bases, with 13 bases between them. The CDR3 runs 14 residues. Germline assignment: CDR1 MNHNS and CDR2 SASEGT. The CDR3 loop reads CASSEVSQTGEQYF. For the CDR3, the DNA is TGTGCCAGCAGTGAAGTTAGCCAAACCGGCGAGCAGTACTTC.

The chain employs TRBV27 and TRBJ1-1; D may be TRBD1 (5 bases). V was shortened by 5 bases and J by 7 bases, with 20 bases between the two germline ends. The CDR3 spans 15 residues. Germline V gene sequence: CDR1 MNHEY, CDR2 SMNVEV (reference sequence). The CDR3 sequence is CASSRETGRLVEAFF. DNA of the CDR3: TGTGCCAGCAGTCGCGAAACAGGTCGTCTCGTTGAAGCTTTCTTT.

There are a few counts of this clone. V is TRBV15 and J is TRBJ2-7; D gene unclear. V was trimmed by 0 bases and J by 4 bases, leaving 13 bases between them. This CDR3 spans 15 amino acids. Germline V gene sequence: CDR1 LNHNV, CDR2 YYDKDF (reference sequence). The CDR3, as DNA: TGTGCCACCAGCAGAGATCCAAGTGGGAATTACGAGCAGTACTTC. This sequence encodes CATSRDPSGNYEQYF.

The CDR3 DNA reads as TGCGCCAGCAGCTCGCTCGTGGACAGATTCTCTGGGGCCAACGTCCTGACTTTC. This codes for CASSSLVDRFSGANVLTF. V gene TRBV5-1 combines with J gene TRBJ2-6; D is possibly TRBD1 (6 bases). The CDR3 sequence is 18 residues long. Trimming removed 3 bases at V and 0 bases at J, with 16 bases between. Germline V gene sequence: CDR1 SGHRS, CDR2 YFSETQ.

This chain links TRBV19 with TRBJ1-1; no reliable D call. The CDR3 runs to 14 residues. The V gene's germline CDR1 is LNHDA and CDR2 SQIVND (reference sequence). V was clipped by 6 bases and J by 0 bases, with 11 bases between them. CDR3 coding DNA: TGTGCCAGTAGGCGTGGAGGGATGAACACTGAAGCTTTCTTT. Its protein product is CASRRGGMNTEAFF. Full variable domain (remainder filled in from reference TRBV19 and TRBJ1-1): DGGITQSPKYLFRKEGQNVTLSCEQNLNHDAMYWYRQDPGQGLRLIYYSQIVNDFQKGDIAEGYSVSREKKESFPLTVTSAQKNPTAFYLCASRRGGMNTEAFFGQGTRLTVV.

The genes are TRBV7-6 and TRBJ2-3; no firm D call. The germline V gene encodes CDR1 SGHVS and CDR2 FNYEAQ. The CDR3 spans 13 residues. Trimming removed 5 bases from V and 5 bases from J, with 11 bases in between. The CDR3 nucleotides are TGTGCCAGCAGCCGATCATCGGGAGATACGCAGTATTTT. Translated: CASSRSSGDTQYF. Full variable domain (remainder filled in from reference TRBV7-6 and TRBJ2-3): GAGVSQSPRYKVTKRGQDVALRCDPISGHVSLYWYRQALGQGPEFLTYFNYEAQQDKSGLPNDRFSAERPEGSISTLTIQRTEQRDSAMYRCASSRSSGDTQYFGPGTRLTVL.

The CDR3 nucleotides are TGTGCCAGCAGCTATTATGGGGGGCGGTATGGCTACACCTTC. Encoded protein: CASSYYGGRYGYTF. The chain combines TRBV28 with TRBJ1-2; D might be TRBD1 (6 bases). Per germline, CDR1 MDHEN and CDR2 SYDVKM. The CDR3 covers 14 residues. V was shortened by 6 bases and J by 5 bases, with 16 bases between the two germline ends.

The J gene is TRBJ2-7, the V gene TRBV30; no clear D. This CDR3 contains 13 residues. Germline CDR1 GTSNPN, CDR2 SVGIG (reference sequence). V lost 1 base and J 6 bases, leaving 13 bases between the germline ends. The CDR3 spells CAWSDIGFGEQYF. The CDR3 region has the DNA TGTGCCTGGAGTGATATCGGGTTTGGCGAGCAGTACTTC. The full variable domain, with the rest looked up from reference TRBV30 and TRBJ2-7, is SQTIHQWPATLVQPVGSPLSLECTVEGTSNPNLYWYRQAAGRGLQLLFYSVGIGQISSEVPQNLSASRPQDRQFILSSKKLLLSDSGFYLCAWSDIGFGEQYFGPGTRLTVT.

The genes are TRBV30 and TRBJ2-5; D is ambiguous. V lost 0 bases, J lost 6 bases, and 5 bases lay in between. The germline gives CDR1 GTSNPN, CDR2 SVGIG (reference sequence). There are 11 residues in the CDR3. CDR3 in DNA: TGTGCCTGGAGTGTAGGGCAGACCCAGTACTTC. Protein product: CAWSVGQTQYF. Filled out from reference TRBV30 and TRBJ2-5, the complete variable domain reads SQTIHQWPATLVQPVGSPLSLECTVEGTSNPNLYWYRQAAGRGLQLLFYSVGIGQISSEVPQNLSASRPQDRQFILSSKKLLLSDSGFYLCAWSVGQTQYFGPGTRLLVL.

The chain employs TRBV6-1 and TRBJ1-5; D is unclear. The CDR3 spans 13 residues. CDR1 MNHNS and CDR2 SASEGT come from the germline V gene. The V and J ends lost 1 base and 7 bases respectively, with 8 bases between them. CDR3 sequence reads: CASSEGARQPQHF. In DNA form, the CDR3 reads TGTGCCAGCAGTGAAGGGGCGAGACAGCCCCAGCATTTT.

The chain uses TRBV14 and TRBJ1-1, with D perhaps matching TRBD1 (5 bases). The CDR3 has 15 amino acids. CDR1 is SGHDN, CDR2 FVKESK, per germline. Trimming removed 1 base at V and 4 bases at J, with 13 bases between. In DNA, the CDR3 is TGTGCCAGCAGCCAAGTGGGGGGTGACGGCACTGAAGCTTTCTTT. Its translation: CASSQVGGDGTEAFF.